This T cell receptor beta chain was captured by sequencing in a study of control samples from healthy donors and cancer patients. The method was immunoSEQ multiplex PCR; TCRdb's version includes in-frame clones alone and lacks a portion of them. Of some 210,000 clones listed, roughly nine tenths are singletons. The CDR3 loop spans 16 amino acids. Trimming stripped 2 bases from V and 0 bases from J, with 13 bases between. The germline CDR1 and CDR2 sequences are SGHVS and FNYEAQ. This clonotype was sampled from a man aged 25-45 years in good health. V gene TRBV7-6 combines with J gene TRBJ1-1; D may be TRBD1 (5 bases). The sample taken for sequencing was blood. Here the CDR3 DNA reads TGTGCCAGCAGCTTACCACCCCGGGGCATGAACACTGAAGCTTTCTTT. Translated: CASSLPPRGMNTEAFF.